A single sample is the source of the 3 T cell receptor beta chains below, sequenced in a study of PD-1 blockade in classical Hodgkin lymphoma. Profiled with immunoSEQ multiplex PCR; TCRdb holds only in-frame clones, not every one. This table holds around 45,000 clones, 65% to 85% found once. Each patient experienced a relapse that followed autologous stem cell transplantation, and brentuximab vedotin exposure varied. The starting material was peripheral blood mononuclear cells (PBMCs), obtained before the second cycle of nivolumab. The origin of the receptors is a human donor with classical Hodgkin lymphoma.

This chain connects TRBV29-1 to TRBJ1-4, with no clear D. The CDR3 spans 11 residues. With 6 bases removed from V and 7 bases from J, the gap between germline ends came to 9 bases. CDR1 is SQVTM, CDR2 ANQGSEA, per germline. CDR3 region: CSVKVGEKLFF. The CDR3 DNA sequence: TGCAGCGTAAAAGTGGGTGAAAAACTGTTTTTT.

The chain has TRBV7-6 and TRBJ1-6; D is perhaps TRBD1 (6 bases). This CDR3 is built from 15 residues. Between the trimmed V and J ends, which lost 1 base and 4 bases, there was a span of 8 bases. CDR1 is SGHVS, CDR2 FNYEAQ, per germline. The CDR3 region has the DNA TGTGCCAGCAGCTTAGGGGACACGTATAATTCACCCCTCCACTTT. As protein: CASSLGDTYNSPLHF.

Judged by abundance, this clone is medium-sized. The rearrangement uses TRBV7-9 and TRBJ2-7, with D unresolved. The germline V gene encodes CDR1 SEHNR and CDR2 FQNEAQ (reference sequence). Trimming cost V 5 bases and J 3 bases, with 11 bases left between them. The CDR3 is 13 residues long. The chain's CDR3 is CASSPYERYEQYF. DNA of the CDR3: TGTGCCAGCAGCCCCTATGAGCGCTACGAGCAGTACTTC.